A selection of T cell receptor beta chains follows, all from one sample in a study of control samples from healthy donors and cancer patients. This table comes from immunoSEQ multiplex PCR, and its TCRdb copy is limited to in-frame clones, with some not included. Of approximately 190,000 clones detected, roughly nine tenths appear once; the ten largest clones hold over 1.5%. The sample was blood. All receptors come from a man aged 25 to 45 in good health. The CDR3 runs from the conserved cysteine through the conserved F or W. The order of the fields is clone size, D gene, J gene, V gene, CDR3 protein, CDR3 DNA. D genes are given only for firm matches. Rows give clone size only sometimes, using once, few, many, or a class for an expanded clone.

>-|-|TRBJ1-5|TRBV10-3
CAISESTREPQHF
TGTGCCATCAGTGAGTCTACCAGGGAGCCCCAGCATTTT
>-|-|TRBJ2-2|TRBV5-1
CASSLRPNTGELFF
TGCGCCAGCAGCTTGAGGCCGAACACCGGGGAGCTGTTTTTT
>-|-|TRBJ2-3|TRBV6-4
CAILTGRFPPPTDTQYF
TGTGCCATATTGACAGGGAGGTTCCCCCCACCCACAGATACGCAGTATTTT
>-|-|TRBJ2-5|TRBV30
CAWSVWGDIQYF
TGTGCCTGGAGTGTATGGGGGGATATCCAGTACTTC
>-|-|TRBJ1-2|TRBV19
CASSIGSGQDYGYTF
TGTGCCAGTAGTATTGGTTCGGGGCAGGACTATGGCTACACCTTC
>-|-|TRBJ1-2|TRBV6-5
CASSPSGGNYGYTF
TGTGCCAGCAGCCCCTCCGGAGGGAACTATGGCTACACCTTC
>few|-|TRBJ2-1|TRBV6-2/TRBV6-3
CASSYLGQLSLYNEQFF
TGTGCCAGCAGTTATCTAGGTCAACTATCCCTCTACAATGAGCAGTTCTTC
>-|-|TRBJ1-1|TRBV2
CASSEYYEAFF
TGTGCCAGCAGTGAATACTATGAAGCTTTCTTT
>once|-|TRBJ1-1|TRBV10-3
CAISGTGHLNTEAFF
TGTGCCATCAGTGGTACGGGACACTTGAACACTGAAGCTTTCTTT
>once|TRBD1|TRBJ2-3|TRBV7-9
CASSPGQGSDTQYF
TGTGCCAGCAGCCCGGGACAGGGGTCAGATACGCAGTATTTT
>once|-|TRBJ2-6|TRBV19
CASSIHDSSGANVLTF
TGTGCCAGTAGTATTCACGACAGCTCTGGGGCCAACGTCCTGACTTTC
>once|-|TRBJ1-1|TRBV7-6
CASSLRGRSEAFF
TGTGCCAGCAGCTTGAGGGGGAGATCCGAAGCTTTCTTT
>-|-|TRBJ1-2|TRBV10-1
CASSEHETYGYTF
TGCGCCAGCAGTGAGCACGAAACCTATGGCTACACCTTC
>-|-|TRBJ1-2|TRBV7-9
CASSLAGEGGYTF
TGTGCCAGCAGCTTAGCAGGCGAGGGGGGCTACACCTTC
>few|-|TRBJ1-6|TRBV7-2
CASSLVNRYNSPLHF
TGTGCCAGCAGCTTAGTAAACAGATATAATTCACCCCTCCACTTT
>-|-|TRBJ1-5|TRBV6-5
CASGRDGSSNQPQHF
TGTGCCAGCGGCAGGGACGGTTCGTCCAATCAGCCCCAGCATTTT
>-|-|TRBJ2-1|TRBV13
CASSRQGWDEQFF
TGTGCCAGCAGCCGTCAGGGGTGGGATGAGCAGTTCTTC
>-|-|TRBJ2-7|TRBV15
CATSRDGPVEQYF
TGTGCCACCAGCAGAGATGGGCCCGTGGAGCAGTACTTC
>-|TRBD1|TRBJ1-2|TRBV6-1
CASSERGKTGNGYTF
TGTGCCAGCAGTGAAAGAGGGAAGACAGGGAATGGCTACACCTTC
>many|-|TRBJ1-5|TRBV27
CASPHGTFYQPQHF
TGTGCCAGCCCCCACGGGACCTTTTATCAGCCCCAGCATTTT
>-|-|TRBJ2-2|TRBV3-1/TRBV3-2
CASSQERGINTGELFF
TGTGCCAGCAGCCAAGAAAGAGGGATCAACACCGGGGAGCTGTTTTTT
>-|TRBD1|TRBJ2-7|TRBV30
CAWSAGQGLSYEQYF
TGTGCCTGGAGCGCGGGACAGGGACTCTCCTACGAGCAGTACTTC
>-|TRBD2|TRBJ2-1|TRBV5-1
CASSPRTSGGYNEQFF
TGCGCCAGCAGCCCCCGGACTAGCGGGGGATACAATGAGCAGTTCTTC
>-|TRBD2|TRBJ2-1|TRBV2
CASKLAGEDQQFF
TGTGCCAGCAAGCTAGCGGGGGAGGATCAGCAGTTCTTC
>-|-|TRBJ2-3|TRBV5-6
CASSLGGSTDTQYF
TGTGCCAGCAGCTTGGGCGGCAGCACAGATACGCAGTATTTT
>once|-|TRBJ1-5|TRBV2
CASSEDFYGPGVGNQPQHF
TGTGCCAGCAGTGAAGACTTTTATGGTCCTGGGGTAGGCAATCAGCCCCAGCATTTT
>-|TRBD1|TRBJ1-5|TRBV19
CASSGTGDQPQHF
TGTGCCAGCTCTGGGACAGGCGATCAGCCCCAGCATTTT
>once|-|TRBJ1-1|TRBV14
CASSQPGRGAFF
TGTGCCAGCAGCCAACCGGGGCGGGGGGCTTTCTTT
>-|TRBD1|TRBJ1-4|TRBV6-5
CASSYSQGAGEKLFF
TGTGCCAGCAGTTACTCACAGGGGGCGGGTGAAAAACTGTTTTTT
>-|-|TRBJ1-1|TRBV24-1
CATTKHTPKGTEAFF
TGTGCCACCACTAAGCATACCCCCAAAGGCACTGAAGCTTTCTTT
>-|-|TRBJ2-7|TRBV6-2/TRBV6-3
CASSWGALVEQYF
TGTGCCAGCAGTTGGGGGGCTTTGGTCGAGCAGTACTTC
>few|-|TRBJ1-5|TRBV6-1
CASSEAPQWGGNQPQHF
TGTGCCAGCAGTGAAGCCCCTCAGTGGGGGGGCAATCAGCCCCAGCATTTT
>-|-|TRBJ1-3|TRBV2
CASSERVGSIYF
TGTGCCAGCAGTGAACGTGTCGGGTCCATATATTTT
>-|-|TRBJ1-4|TRBV6-1
CASSENVWKDSLEKLFF
TGTGCCAGCAGTGAAAATGTTTGGAAGGACAGCCTTGAAAAACTGTTTTTT
>-|-|TRBJ2-1|TRBV5-1
CASSSDRSSANEQFF
TGCGCCAGCAGCTCTGACAGGTCGAGCGCGAATGAGCAGTTCTTC
>-|-|TRBJ2-1|TRBV13
CASSLVPGYGYNEQFF
TGTGCCAGCAGCTTAGTCCCGGGGTACGGCTACAATGAGCAGTTCTTC
>-|-|TRBJ1-1|TRBV7-9
CASSRSEGKGVRTEAFF
TGTGCCAGCAGCCGAAGCGAGGGGAAGGGAGTACGGACTGAAGCTTTCTTT
>-|TRBD1|TRBJ2-1|TRBV7-9
CASSPGTGGYSSYNEQFF
TGTGCCAGCAGCCCAGGGACAGGGGGCTACAGCTCCTACAATGAGCAGTTCTTC
>-|-|TRBJ1-1|TRBV7-2
CASSSRHMNTEAFF
TGTGCCAGCAGCTCGAGACACATGAACACTGAAGCTTTCTTT
>few|-|TRBJ1-2|TRBV6-6
CASSPGGGSSYGYTF
TGTGCCAGCAGTCCTGGGGGAGGGAGTAGCTATGGCTACACCTTC
>-|-|TRBJ1-5|TRBV7-2
CASSLADRRYSNQPQHF
TGTGCCAGCAGCTTAGCCGACAGGCGATATAGCAATCAGCCCCAGCATTTT
>-|-|TRBJ2-1|TRBV6-4
CASSEISRSNEQFF
TGTGCCAGCAGTGAGATCTCTAGGTCGAATGAGCAGTTCTTC
>-|-|TRBJ1-1|TRBV24-1
CATTGSSGHNTEAFF
TGTGCCACGACTGGATCATCCGGACACAACACTGAAGCTTTCTTT
>-|TRBD1|TRBJ1-2|TRBV9
CASSDRTGLYGYTF
TGTGCCAGCAGCGATCGGACAGGGCTTTATGGCTACACCTTC
>few|TRBD2|TRBJ2-7|TRBV2
CASRSSGGAYEQYF
TGTGCCAGCAGATCTAGCGGGGGGGCTTACGAGCAGTACTTC
>-|-|TRBJ1-2|TRBV28
CASSFSLQGTRGYTF
TGTGCCAGCAGCTTTAGCCTCCAGGGAACACGTGGCTACACCTTC
>-|-|TRBJ2-1|TRBV12-5
CASGFGQEQFF
TGTGCTAGTGGTTTTGGACAGGAGCAGTTCTTC
>-|-|TRBJ1-1|TRBV5-4
CASSARGAKGFEAFF
TGTGCCAGCAGCGCCAGGGGAGCGAAGGGCTTCGAAGCTTTCTTT
>-|TRBD2|TRBJ2-1|TRBV9
CASTGGGAGEQFF
TGTGCCAGCACTGGCGGGGGGGCCGGTGAGCAGTTCTTC
>-|-|TRBJ1-1|TRBV24-1
CATSDGANTEAFF
TGTGCCACCAGTGACGGGGCGAACACTGAAGCTTTCTTT
>-|-|TRBJ2-5|TRBV24-1
CATSLQGYATQYF
TGTGCCACCAGCCTGCAGGGGTATGCAACCCAGTACTTC
>few|-|TRBJ2-7|TRBV5-1
CASTTGANFYEQYF
TGCGCCAGCACAACCGGGGCCAATTTCTACGAGCAGTACTTC
>-|-|TRBJ1-1|TRBV27
CASGAEKWNTEAFF
TGTGCCAGCGGCGCCGAGAAGTGGAACACTGAAGCTTTCTTT
>-|-|TRBJ1-4|TRBV30
CAWKPAEAREKLFF
TGTGCCTGGAAGCCGGCCGAGGCCCGTGAAAAACTGTTTTTT
>-|-|TRBJ2-3|TRBV3-1/TRBV3-2
CASSFLSGDSDTQYF
TGTGCCAGCAGCTTTCTCTCCGGGGATTCAGATACGCAGTATTTT